This TCR beta chain was documented in a study of Graves' ophthalmopathy and Graves' hyperthyroidism. Study results and limitations: Blood was where most expanded thyroid clonotypes above 0.001 frequency also turned up.

RNA transcripts were the template, and TCR beta CDR3 regions were amplified from them. Investigators did first-round RT-PCR with HTBI primers, then second-round multiplex PCR. One entry per CDR3 protein results from TCRdb running MiXCR on the multiplex PCR reads. The sample yields around 470,000 distinct CDR3 sequences, over 13% seen once. This clonotype occurred many times. Its specificity is unknown. Trimming stripped 5 bases from V and 4 bases from J, with 17 bases between. The CDR3 consists of 16 residues. Sequenced: blood. The TCR originated in a woman in her 30s with Graves' ophthalmopathy. The chain recombines TRBV12-3 or TRBV12-4 with TRBJ2-2; D might be TRBD1 (5 bases). The CDR3 DNA sequence: TGTGCCAGCAGTCGCCAGGGTTTGGCTACCACCGGGGAGCTGTTTTTT. It yields the protein CASSRQGLATTGELFF.